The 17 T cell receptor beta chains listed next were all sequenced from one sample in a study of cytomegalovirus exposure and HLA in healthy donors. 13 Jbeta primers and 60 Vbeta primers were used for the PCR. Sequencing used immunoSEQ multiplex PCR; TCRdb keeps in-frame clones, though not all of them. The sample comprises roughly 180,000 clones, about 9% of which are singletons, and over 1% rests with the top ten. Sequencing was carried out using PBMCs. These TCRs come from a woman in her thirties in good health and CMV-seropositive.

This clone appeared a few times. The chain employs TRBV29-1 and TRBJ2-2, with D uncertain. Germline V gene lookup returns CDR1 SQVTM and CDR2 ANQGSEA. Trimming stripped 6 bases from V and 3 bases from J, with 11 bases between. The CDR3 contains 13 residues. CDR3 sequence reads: CSVGPPHTGELFF. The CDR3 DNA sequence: TGCAGCGTGGGCCCTCCCCACACCGGGGAGCTGTTTTTT.

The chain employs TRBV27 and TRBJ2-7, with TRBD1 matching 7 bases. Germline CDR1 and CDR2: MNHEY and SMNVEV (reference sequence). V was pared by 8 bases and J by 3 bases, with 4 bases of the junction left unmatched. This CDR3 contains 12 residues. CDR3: CASGTAHYEQYF. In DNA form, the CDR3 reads TGTGCCAGCGGGACAGCTCACTACGAGCAGTACTTC.

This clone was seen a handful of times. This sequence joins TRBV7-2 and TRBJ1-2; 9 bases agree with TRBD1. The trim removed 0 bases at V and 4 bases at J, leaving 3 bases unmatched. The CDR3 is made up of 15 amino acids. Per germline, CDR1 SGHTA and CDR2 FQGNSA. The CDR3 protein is CASSLATGGGYGYTF. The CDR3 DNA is TGTGCCAGCAGCTTAGCTACAGGGGGCGGCTATGGCTACACCTTC.

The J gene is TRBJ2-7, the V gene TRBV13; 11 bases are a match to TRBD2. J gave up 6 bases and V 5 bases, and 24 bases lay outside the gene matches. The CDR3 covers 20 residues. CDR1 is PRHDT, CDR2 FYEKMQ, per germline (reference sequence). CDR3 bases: TGTGCCAGCAGCCCACCGCGGGTAGCGGGAGGGCCTAATTACTTTTTCGAGCAGTACTTC. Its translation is CASSPPRVAGGPNYFFEQYF.

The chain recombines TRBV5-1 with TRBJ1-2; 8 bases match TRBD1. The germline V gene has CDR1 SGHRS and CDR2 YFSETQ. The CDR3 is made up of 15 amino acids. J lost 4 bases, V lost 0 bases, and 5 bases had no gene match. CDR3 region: CASSLGSGGGYGYTF. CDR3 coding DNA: TGCGCCAGCAGCTTGGGTTCAGGGGGCGGCTATGGCTACACCTTC.

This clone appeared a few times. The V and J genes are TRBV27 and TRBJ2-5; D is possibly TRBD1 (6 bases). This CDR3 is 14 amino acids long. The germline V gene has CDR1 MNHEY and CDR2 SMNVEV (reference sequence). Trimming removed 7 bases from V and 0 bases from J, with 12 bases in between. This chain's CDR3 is CASTPGQNQETQYF. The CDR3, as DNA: TGTGCCAGCACCCCGGGACAAAACCAAGAGACCCAGTACTTC.

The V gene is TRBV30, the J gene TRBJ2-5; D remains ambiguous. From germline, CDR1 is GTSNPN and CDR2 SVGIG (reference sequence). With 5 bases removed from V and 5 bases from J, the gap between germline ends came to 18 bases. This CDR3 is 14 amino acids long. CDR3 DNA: TGTGCCTGGGAGAACCCGCCAAGTGTGGAGACCCAGTACTTC. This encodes CAWENPPSVETQYF.

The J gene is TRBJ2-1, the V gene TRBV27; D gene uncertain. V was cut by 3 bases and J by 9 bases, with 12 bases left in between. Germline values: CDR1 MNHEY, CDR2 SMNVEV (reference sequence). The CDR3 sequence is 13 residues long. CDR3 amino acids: CASSLASFSEQFF. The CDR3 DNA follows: TGTGCCAGCAGTTTGGCTAGTTTTAGTGAGCAGTTCTTC.

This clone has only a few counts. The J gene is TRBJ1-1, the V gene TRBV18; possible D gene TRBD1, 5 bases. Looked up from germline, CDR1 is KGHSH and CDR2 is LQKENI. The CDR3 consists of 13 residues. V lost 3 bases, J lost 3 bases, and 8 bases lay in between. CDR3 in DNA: TGTGCCAGCTCACCGAACAGGTACACTGAAGCTTTCTTT. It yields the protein CASSPNRYTEAFF.

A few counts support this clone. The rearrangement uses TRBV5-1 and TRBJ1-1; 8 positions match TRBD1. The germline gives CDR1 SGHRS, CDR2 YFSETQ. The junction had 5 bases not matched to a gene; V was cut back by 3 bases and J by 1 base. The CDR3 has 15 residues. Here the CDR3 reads CASSSRTGRNTEAFF. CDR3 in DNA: TGCGCCAGCAGCTCGCGGACAGGGAGGAACACTGAAGCTTTCTTT.

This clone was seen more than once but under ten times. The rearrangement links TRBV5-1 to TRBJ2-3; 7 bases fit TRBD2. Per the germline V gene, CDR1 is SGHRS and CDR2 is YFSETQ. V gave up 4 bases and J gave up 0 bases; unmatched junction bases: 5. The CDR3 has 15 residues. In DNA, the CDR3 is TGCGCCAGCAGCGTCGGGGGGTCTAGCACAGATACGCAGTATTTT. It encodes CASSVGGSSTDTQYF. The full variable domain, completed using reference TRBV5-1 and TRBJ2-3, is KAGVTQTPRYLIKTRGQQVTLSCSPISGHRSVSWYQQTPGQGLQFLFEYFSETQRNKGNFPGRFSGRQFSNSRSEMNVSTLELGDSALYLCASSVGGSSTDTQYFGPGTRLTVL.

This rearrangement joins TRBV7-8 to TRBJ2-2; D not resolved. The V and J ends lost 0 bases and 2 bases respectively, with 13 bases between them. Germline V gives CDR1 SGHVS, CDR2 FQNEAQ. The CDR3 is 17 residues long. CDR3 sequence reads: CASSLARRLLNTGELFF. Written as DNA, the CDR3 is TGTGCCAGCAGCTTAGCGCGCAGGTTGCTAAACACCGGGGAGCTGTTTTTT. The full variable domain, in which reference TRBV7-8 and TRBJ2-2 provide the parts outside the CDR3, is GAGVSQSPRYKVAKRGQDVALRCDPISGHVSLFWYQQALGQGPEFLTYFQNEAQLDKSGLPSDRFFAERPEGSVSTLKIQRTQQEDSAVYLCASSLARRLLNTGELFFGEGSRLTVL.

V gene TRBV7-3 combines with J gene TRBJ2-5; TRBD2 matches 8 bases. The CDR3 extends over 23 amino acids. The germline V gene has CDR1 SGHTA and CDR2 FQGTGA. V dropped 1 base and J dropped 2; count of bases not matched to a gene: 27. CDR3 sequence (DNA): TGTGCCAGCAGCTTAAGCATTTACGGGTCTGGTCGGTGGAGCGGGAGTAAACAAGAGACCCAGTACTTC. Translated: CASSLSIYGSGRWSGSKQETQYF.

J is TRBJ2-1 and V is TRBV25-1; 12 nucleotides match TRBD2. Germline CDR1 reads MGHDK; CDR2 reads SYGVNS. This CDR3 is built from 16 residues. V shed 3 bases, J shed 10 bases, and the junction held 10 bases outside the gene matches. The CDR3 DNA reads TGTGCCAGCAGTGACCGGAGACTAGCGGGAGATCGAGAGCAGTTCTTC. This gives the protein CASSDRRLAGDREQFF.

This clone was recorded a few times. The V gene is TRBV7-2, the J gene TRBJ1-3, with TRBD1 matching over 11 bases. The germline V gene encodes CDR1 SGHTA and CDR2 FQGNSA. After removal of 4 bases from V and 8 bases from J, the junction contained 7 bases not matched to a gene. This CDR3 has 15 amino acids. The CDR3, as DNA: TGTGCCAGCAGCTCCACCGGACAGGGGGCGGACACCATATATTTT. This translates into CASSSTGQGADTIYF.

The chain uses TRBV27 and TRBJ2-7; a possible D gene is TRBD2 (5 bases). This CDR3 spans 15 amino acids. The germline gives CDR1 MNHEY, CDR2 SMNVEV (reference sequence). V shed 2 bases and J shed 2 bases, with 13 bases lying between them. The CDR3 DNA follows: TGTGCCAGCAGTTTACAGACGGCGGGCACCTACGAGCAGTACTTC. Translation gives CASSLQTAGTYEQYF.

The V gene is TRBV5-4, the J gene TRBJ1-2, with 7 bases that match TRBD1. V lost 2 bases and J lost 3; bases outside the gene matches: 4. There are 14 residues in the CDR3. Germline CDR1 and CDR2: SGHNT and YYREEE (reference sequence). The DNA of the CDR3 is TGTGCCAGCAGCTTACAGGGGAACTACTATGGCTACACCTTC. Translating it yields CASSLQGNYYGYTF.